Below, one T cell receptor (beta chain) is given with its context. Generated by immunoSEQ multiplex PCR, the TCRdb table keeps only in-frame clones and is missing some. The data contain fewer than 150,000 clones, about nine tenths of them singletons. This sample is drawn from a study of Ad26.COV2.S vaccination and SARS-CoV-2 variants. The germline CDR1 and CDR2 sequences are MGHDK and SYGVNS. The CDR3 spans 14 residues. Trimming left V 4 bases short and J 0 bases short, with 7 bases between. This sequence joins TRBV25-1 and TRBJ1-5; unclear D gene. The receptor comes from a human donor who had recovered from COVID-19. The input for sequencing was peripheral blood, taken after recovery from COVID-19. The CDR3 reads CASSAPYSNQPQHF. The CDR3 coding sequence is TGTGCCAGCAGTGCCCCCTATAGCAATCAGCCCCAGCATTTT. Full variable domain (remainder filled in from reference TRBV25-1 and TRBJ1-5): EADIYQTPRYLVIGTGKKITLECSQTMGHDKMYWYQQDPGMELHLIHYSYGVNSTEKGDLSSESTVSRIRTEHFPLTLESARPSHTSQYLCASSAPYSNQPQHFGDGTRLSIL.